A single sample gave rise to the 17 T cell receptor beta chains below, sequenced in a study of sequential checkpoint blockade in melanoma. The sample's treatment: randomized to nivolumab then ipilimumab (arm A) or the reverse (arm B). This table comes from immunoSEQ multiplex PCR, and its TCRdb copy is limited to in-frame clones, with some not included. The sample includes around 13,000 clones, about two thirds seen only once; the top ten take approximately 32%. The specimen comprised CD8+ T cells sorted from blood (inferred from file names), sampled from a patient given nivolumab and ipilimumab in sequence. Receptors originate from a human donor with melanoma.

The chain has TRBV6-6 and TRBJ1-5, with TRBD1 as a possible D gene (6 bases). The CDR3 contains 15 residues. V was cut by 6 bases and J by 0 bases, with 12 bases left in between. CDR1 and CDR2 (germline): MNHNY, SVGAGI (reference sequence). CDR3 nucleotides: TGTGCCAGCAGACAGGGTGTATATAGCAATCAGCCCCAGCATTTT. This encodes CASRQGVYSNQPQHF.

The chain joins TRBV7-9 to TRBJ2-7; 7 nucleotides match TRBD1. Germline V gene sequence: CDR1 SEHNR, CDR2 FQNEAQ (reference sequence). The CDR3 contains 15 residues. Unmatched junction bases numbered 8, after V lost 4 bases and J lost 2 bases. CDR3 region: CASSSGQMRAYEQYF. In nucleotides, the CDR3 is TGTGCCAGCAGCTCGGGACAGATGAGGGCCTACGAGCAGTACTTC.

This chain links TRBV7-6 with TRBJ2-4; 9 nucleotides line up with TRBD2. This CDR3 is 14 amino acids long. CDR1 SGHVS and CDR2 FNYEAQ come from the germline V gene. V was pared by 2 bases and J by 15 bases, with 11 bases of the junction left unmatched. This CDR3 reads CASSLSAGGAPGYF. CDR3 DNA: TGTGCCAGCAGCTTATCGGCGGGAGGGGCCCCCGGGTACTTC. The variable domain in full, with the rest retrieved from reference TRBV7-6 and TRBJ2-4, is GAGVSQSPRYKVTKRGQDVALRCDPISGHVSLYWYRQALGQGPEFLTYFNYEAQQDKSGLPNDRFSAERPEGSISTLTIQRTEQRDSAMYRCASSLSAGGAPGYFGAGTRLSVL.

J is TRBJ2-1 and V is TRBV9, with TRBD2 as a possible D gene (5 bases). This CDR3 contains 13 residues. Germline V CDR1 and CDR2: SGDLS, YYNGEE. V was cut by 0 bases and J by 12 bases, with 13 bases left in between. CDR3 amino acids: CASSVGPGNGQFF. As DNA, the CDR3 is TGTGCCAGCAGCGTAGGTCCGGGGAACGGGCAGTTCTTC.

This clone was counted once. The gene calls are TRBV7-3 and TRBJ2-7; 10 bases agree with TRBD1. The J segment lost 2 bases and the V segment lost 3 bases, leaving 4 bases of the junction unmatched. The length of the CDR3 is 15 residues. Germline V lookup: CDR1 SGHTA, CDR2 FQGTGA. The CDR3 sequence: CASSLGQGRTYEQYF. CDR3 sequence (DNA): TGTGCCAGCAGCTTGGGACAGGGGAGAACCTACGAGCAGTACTTC. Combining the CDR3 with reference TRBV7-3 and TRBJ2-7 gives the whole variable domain GAGVSQTPSNKVTEKGKYVELRCDPISGHTALYWYRQSLGQGPEFLIYFQGTGAADDSGLPNDRFFAVRPEGSVSTLKIQRTERGDSAVYLCASSLGQGRTYEQYFGPGTRLTVT.

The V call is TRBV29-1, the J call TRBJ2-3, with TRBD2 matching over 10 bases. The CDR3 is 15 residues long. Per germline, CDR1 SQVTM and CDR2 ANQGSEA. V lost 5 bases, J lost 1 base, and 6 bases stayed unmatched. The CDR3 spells CSVSRLAGRTDTQYF. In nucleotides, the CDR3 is TGCAGCGTTTCACGACTAGCGGGTCGCACAGATACGCAGTATTTT.

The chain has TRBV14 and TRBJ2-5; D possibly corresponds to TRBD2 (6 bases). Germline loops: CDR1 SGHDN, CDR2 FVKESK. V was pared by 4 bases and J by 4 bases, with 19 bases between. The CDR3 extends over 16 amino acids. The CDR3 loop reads CASSPGTSIYLETQYF. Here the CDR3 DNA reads TGTGCCAGCAGCCCCGGCACTAGCATTTATTTAGAGACCCAGTACTTC. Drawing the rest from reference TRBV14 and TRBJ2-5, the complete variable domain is EAGVTQFPSHSVIEKGQTVTLRCDPISGHDNLYWYRRVMGKEIKFLLHFVKESKQDESGMPNNRFLAERTGGTYSTLKVQPAELEDSGVYFCASSPGTSIYLETQYFGPGTRLLVL.

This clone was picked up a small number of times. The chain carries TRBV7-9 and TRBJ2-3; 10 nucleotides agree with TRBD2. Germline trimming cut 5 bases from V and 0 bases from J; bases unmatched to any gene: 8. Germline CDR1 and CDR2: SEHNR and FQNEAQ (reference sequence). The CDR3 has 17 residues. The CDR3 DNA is TGTGCCAGCAGCCCACCTAGCGGGGGACCCAGCACAGATACGCAGTATTTT. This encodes CASSPPSGGPSTDTQYF.

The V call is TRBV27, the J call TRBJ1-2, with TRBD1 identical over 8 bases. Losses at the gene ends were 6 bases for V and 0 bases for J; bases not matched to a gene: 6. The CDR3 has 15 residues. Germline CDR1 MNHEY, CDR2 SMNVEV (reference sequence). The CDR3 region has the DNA TGTGCCAGCAGCAAGGGACAGGTGTCTAACTATGGCTACACCTTC. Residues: CASSKGQVSNYGYTF.

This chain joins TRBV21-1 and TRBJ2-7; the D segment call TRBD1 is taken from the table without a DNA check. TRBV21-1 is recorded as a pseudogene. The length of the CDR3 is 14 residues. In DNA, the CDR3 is TGTGCCAGCGGCCCCGGGACAGGGGGCTACGAGCAGTACTTC. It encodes CASGPGTGGYEQYF.

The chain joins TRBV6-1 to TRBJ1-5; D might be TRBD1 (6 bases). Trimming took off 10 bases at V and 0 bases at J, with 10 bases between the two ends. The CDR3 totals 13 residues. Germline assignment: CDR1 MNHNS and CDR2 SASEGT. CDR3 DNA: TGTGCCACCAAGGACAGTAGCAATCAGCCCCAGCATTTT. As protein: CATKDSSNQPQHF.

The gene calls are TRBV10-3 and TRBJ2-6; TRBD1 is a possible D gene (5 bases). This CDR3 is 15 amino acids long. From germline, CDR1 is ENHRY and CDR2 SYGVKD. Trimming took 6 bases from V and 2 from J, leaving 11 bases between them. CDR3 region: CAISPGLTGANVLTF. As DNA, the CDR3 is TGTGCCATCAGCCCAGGGTTAACTGGGGCCAACGTCCTGACTTTC.

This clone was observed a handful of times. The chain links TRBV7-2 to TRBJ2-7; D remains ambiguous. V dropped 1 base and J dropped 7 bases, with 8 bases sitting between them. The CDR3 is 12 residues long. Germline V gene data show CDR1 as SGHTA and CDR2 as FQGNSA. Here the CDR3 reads CASSLVPFEQYF. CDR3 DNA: TGTGCCAGCAGCTTAGTTCCTTTTGAGCAGTACTTC.

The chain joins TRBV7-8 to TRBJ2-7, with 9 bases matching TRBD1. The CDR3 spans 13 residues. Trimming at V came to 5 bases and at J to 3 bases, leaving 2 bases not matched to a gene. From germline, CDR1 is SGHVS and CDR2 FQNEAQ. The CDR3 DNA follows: TGTGCCAGCAGCCGGGACAGGGTCTACGAGCAGTACTTC. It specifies CASSRDRVYEQYF.

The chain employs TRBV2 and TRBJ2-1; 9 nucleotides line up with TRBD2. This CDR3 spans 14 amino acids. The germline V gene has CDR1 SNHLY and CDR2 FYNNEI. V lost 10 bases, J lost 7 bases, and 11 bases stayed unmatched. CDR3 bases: TGTGCCATTGGGGCGGGAGGGCCGGGTAATGAGCAGTTCTTC. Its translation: CAIGAGGPGNEQFF.

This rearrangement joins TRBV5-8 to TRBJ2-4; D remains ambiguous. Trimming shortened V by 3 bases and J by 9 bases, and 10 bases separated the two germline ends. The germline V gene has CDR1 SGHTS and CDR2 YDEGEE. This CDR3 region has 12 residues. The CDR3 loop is CASSSWLSIQYF. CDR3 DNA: TGTGCCAGCAGCTCCTGGTTGAGCATTCAGTACTTC.

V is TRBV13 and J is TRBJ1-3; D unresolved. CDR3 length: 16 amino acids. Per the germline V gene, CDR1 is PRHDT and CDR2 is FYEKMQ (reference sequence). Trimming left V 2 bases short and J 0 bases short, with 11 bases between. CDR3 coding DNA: TGTGCCAGCAGCTTAAGTGGTACCTACTCTGGAAACACCATATATTTT. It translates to CASSLSGTYSGNTIYF. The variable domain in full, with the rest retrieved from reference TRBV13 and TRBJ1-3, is AAGVIQSPRHLIKEKRETATLKCYPIPRHDTVYWYQQGPGQDPQFLISFYEKMQSDKGSIPDRFSAQQFSDYHSELNMSSLELGDSALYFCASSLSGTYSGNTIYFGEGSWLTVV.